This entry lists 28 T cell receptor beta chains sequenced from one sample in a study of T cell responses to AZD1222 COVID-19 vaccine. Produced via immunoSEQ multiplex PCR; TCRdb's table is partial and in-frame only. This sample has about 130,000 clones; 80% to 95% occur once, and the top ten carry approximately 1.2%. Here the sequenced sample was peripheral blood, taken 28 days after the second AZD1222 dose. Every receptor here comes from an adult who received the AZD1222 COVID-19 vaccine.

The rearrangement joins TRBV27 to TRBJ1-2; D ambiguous. Germline V gene sequence: CDR1 MNHEY, CDR2 SMNVEV (reference sequence). V lost 8 bases and J lost 7, with 11 bases in between. This CDR3 has 11 residues. Written as DNA, the CDR3 is TGTGCCAGCGGGGAGGGTCCTGGCTACACCTTC. It is translated as CASGEGPGYTF.

This chain uses TRBV29-1 with TRBJ1-1, with D unclear. CDR3 size: 14 residues. Germline lookup yields CDR1 SQVTM and CDR2 ANQGSEA. Trimming removed 7 bases from V and 5 bases from J, with 20 bases in between. Here the CDR3 DNA reads TGCAGCGGGGTCACGTCGGCTGGGCGAACTGAAGCTTTCTTT. This gives the protein CSGVTSAGRTEAFF.

This clone was seen more than once but under ten times. The CDR3 DNA sequence: TGTGCCAGTGGGCAGTTCTACGAAGGCTACACCTTC. Amino acids: CASGQFYEGYTF. This chain uses TRBV19 with TRBJ1-2; D unresolved. Germline lookup yields CDR1 LNHDA and CDR2 SQIVND (reference sequence). CDR3 length: 12 amino acids. Between the trimmed V and J ends, which lost 8 bases and 8 bases, there was a span of 15 bases. Together with reference TRBV19 and TRBJ1-2, the CDR3 gives the full variable domain: DGGITQSPKYLFRKEGQNVTLSCEQNLNHDAMYWYRQDPGQGLRLIYYSQIVNDFQKGDIAEGYSVSREKKESFPLTVTSAQKNPTAFYLCASGQFYEGYTFGSGTRLTVV.

This clone was seen ten or more times. The rearrangement links TRBV9 to TRBJ1-1; D might be TRBD1 (5 bases). There are 14 residues in the CDR3. Trimming pared 3 bases from V and 3 bases from J, leaving 12 bases between. Per the germline V gene, CDR1 is SGDLS and CDR2 is YYNGEE. The CDR3 bases are TGTGCCAGCAGCGGGGGGACTGAATACACTGAAGCTTTCTTT. As protein: CASSGGTEYTEAFF. The entire variable domain, with the rest obtained from reference TRBV9 and TRBJ1-1, is as follows: DSGVTQTPKHLITATGQRVTLRCSPRSGDLSVYWYQQSLDQGLQFLIQYYNGEERAKGNILERFSAQQFPDLHSELNLSSLELGDSALYFCASSGGTEYTEAFFGQGTRLTVV.

The V call is TRBV2, the J call TRBJ2-7; a weak D match, TRBD1 (7 bases). This CDR3 contains 12 residues. The V end lost 5 bases, the J end lost 4 bases, and 9 bases lay between the germline ends. CDR1 SNHLY and CDR2 FYNNEI come from the germline V gene. CDR3: CASSSGGYEQYF. CDR3 bases: TGTGCCAGCAGTTCAGGGGGGTACGAGCAGTACTTC. Based on the CDR3 plus reference TRBV2 and TRBJ2-7, the full variable domain is EPEVTQTPSHQVTQMGQEVILRCVPISNHLYFYWYRQILGQKVEFLVSFYNNEISEKSEIFDDQFSVERPDGSNFTLKIRSTKLEDSAMYFCASSSGGYEQYFGPGTRLTVT.

The chain carries TRBV7-9 and TRBJ2-7; D tentatively reads TRBD1 or TRBD2 (6 bases each). The CDR3 is 17 residues long. V lost 5 bases and J lost 6, with 26 bases in between. Germline loops: CDR1 SEHNR, CDR2 FQNEAQ (reference sequence). For the CDR3, the DNA is TGTGCCAGCAGCCCAGAGGGGGGAAGGCGGACCCGAGGCGAGCAGTACTTC. Protein sequence: CASSPEGGRRTRGEQYF.

This clone was seen only once. The chain carries TRBV7-7 and TRBJ2-3; TRBD1 aligns across 10 bases. Trimming at V came to 3 bases and at J to 9 bases, leaving 6 bases not matched to a gene. The CDR3 extends over 14 amino acids. Germline CDR1 is SSHAT and CDR2 is FNYEAQ (reference sequence). CDR3 amino acids: CASSLGQGYGTQYF. The DNA for the CDR3 is TGTGCCAGCAGCTTGGGACAGGGGTACGGAACGCAGTATTTT. The full variable domain, its missing parts supplied by reference TRBV7-7 and TRBJ2-3, is GAGVSQSPRYKVTKRGQDVTLRCDPISSHATLYWYQQALGQGPEFLTYFNYEAQPDKSGLPSDRFSAERPEGSISTLTIQRTEQRDSAMYRCASSLGQGYGTQYFGPGTRLTVL.

The rearrangement links TRBV24-1 to TRBJ1-2; D call uncertain. Looked up from germline, CDR1 is KGHDR and CDR2 is SFDVKD. V shed 5 bases and J shed 8 bases, with 8 bases lying between them. CDR3 size: 11 residues. In DNA form, the CDR3 reads TGTGCCACCAGTGTCAAGTTGGGCTACACCTTC. This translates into CATSVKLGYTF.

V usage is TRBV19 and J usage is TRBJ1-5; D is undetermined. The CDR3 is 14 amino acids. With 7 bases removed from V and 3 bases from J, the gap between germline ends came to 13 bases. Germline V CDR1 and CDR2: LNHDA, SQIVND (reference sequence). The CDR3 loop is CASTTTRTNQPQHF. DNA for the CDR3: TGTGCCAGTACCACCACACGGACCAATCAGCCCCAGCATTTT.

The gene calls are TRBV4-2 and TRBJ2-1; 11 nucleotides align to TRBD2. The V segment lost 5 bases and the J segment 4 bases; nucleotides outside the gene matches: 7. Germline V gene sequence: CDR1 LGHNA, CDR2 YNFKEQ. The CDR3 runs to 16 residues. The chain's CDR3 is CASSGVAGGAYNEQFF. For the CDR3, the DNA is TGTGCCAGCAGCGGAGTAGCGGGGGGGGCTTACAATGAGCAGTTCTTC.

V gene TRBV14 combines with J gene TRBJ1-3, with D perhaps TRBD1 (5 bases). Germline V CDR1 and CDR2: SGHDN, FVKESK. The CDR3 is made up of 14 amino acids. V lost 3 bases to trimming and J lost 4 bases, with 10 bases between them. The CDR3 DNA is TGTGCCAGCAGCCAGACAGTCTCCGGAAACACCATATATTTT. Its translation: CASSQTVSGNTIYF.

The rearrangement uses TRBV19 and TRBJ1-5; D gene ambiguous. The CDR3 is 14 residues long. V lost 6 bases, J lost 1 base, and 10 bases lay in between. Germline V gives CDR1 LNHDA, CDR2 SQIVND (reference sequence). The CDR3 DNA sequence: TGTGCCAGTAGGTCTTCTCCGAGCAATCAGCCCCAGCATTTT. The encoded protein is CASRSSPSNQPQHF. The whole variable domain, remainder taken from reference TRBV19 and TRBJ1-5, is DGGITQSPKYLFRKEGQNVTLSCEQNLNHDAMYWYRQDPGQGLRLIYYSQIVNDFQKGDIAEGYSVSREKKESFPLTVTSAQKNPTAFYLCASRSSPSNQPQHFGDGTRLSIL.

The chain recombines TRBV7-3 with TRBJ2-4, with 10 bases matching TRBD1. This CDR3 has 14 amino acids. CDR1 is SGHTA, CDR2 FQGTGA, per germline. V lost 1 base to trimming and J lost 9 bases; unmatched junction nucleotides: 3. CDR3 coding DNA: TGTGCCAGCAGCTTAAAGGGACAGGGGACCATTCAGTACTTC. Its protein is CASSLKGQGTIQYF.

The CDR3 sequence is CASSPPETSVNEQFF. DNA for the CDR3: TGTGCCAGCTCACCACCCGAGACTAGCGTTAATGAGCAGTTCTTC. The chain has TRBV18 and TRBJ2-1; TRBD2 aligns across 8 bases. The CDR3 is 15 residues long. The trim removed 0 bases at V and 7 bases at J, leaving 5 bases unmatched. CDR1 and CDR2 from the germline V gene are KGHSH and LQKENI. The full variable domain, in which reference TRBV18 and TRBJ2-1 provide the parts outside the CDR3, is NAGVMQNPRHLVRRRGQEARLRCSPMKGHSHVYWYRQLPEEGLKFMVYLQKENIIDESGMPKERFSAEFPKEGPSILRIQQVVRGDSAAYFCASSPPETSVNEQFFGPGTRLTVL.

The chain is built from TRBV2 and TRBJ2-3; TRBD2 matches 16 bases. The trim removed 6 bases at V and 4 bases at J, leaving 19 bases unmatched. This CDR3 spans 21 amino acids. Germline V gene data show CDR1 as SNHLY and CDR2 as FYNNEI. CDR3 residues: CASSQRAGIPGLAGGPDTQYF. The CDR3 DNA sequence: TGTGCCAGCAGCCAGAGGGCCGGGATTCCGGGACTAGCGGGAGGGCCAGATACGCAGTATTTT.

The J gene is TRBJ1-1, the V gene TRBV12-5; D remains ambiguous. This CDR3 is built from 13 residues. Per the germline V gene, CDR1 is LGHNT and CDR2 is FRNRAP. Trimming pared 0 bases from V and 8 bases from J, leaving 10 bases between. CDR3 bases: TGTGCTAGTGGTTTGGTACGAGGGCAAGAAGCTTTCTTT. It translates to CASGLVRGQEAFF.

This chain links TRBV19 with TRBJ2-2, with 7 bases lining up with TRBD1. The ends lost 7 bases at V and 6 bases at J; junction bases unmatched: 8. The CDR3 length is 14 residues. Germline CDR1 is LNHDA and CDR2 is SQIVND (reference sequence). The CDR3 bases are TGTGCCAGTAATAACAGGGGTCGCGCCGGGGAGCTGTTTTTT. This gives the protein CASNNRGRAGELFF.

The gene calls are TRBV5-1 and TRBJ2-3; 8 nucleotides agree with TRBD1. The V and J ends lost 2 bases and 7 bases, in that order; junction bases with no gene match: 6. CDR3 length: 14 amino acids. Germline values: CDR1 SGHRS, CDR2 YFSETQ. In nucleotides, the CDR3 is TGCGCCAGCAGCTTTGGGGACAGGATGAATACGCAGTATTTT. Translation: CASSFGDRMNTQYF. The full variable domain, its missing parts supplied by reference TRBV5-1 and TRBJ2-3, is KAGVTQTPRYLIKTRGQQVTLSCSPISGHRSVSWYQQTPGQGLQFLFEYFSETQRNKGNFPGRFSGRQFSNSRSEMNVSTLELGDSALYLCASSFGDRMNTQYFGPGTRLTVL.

The chain couples TRBV9 to TRBJ2-7; TRBD2 agrees at 7 bases. Germline V CDR1 and CDR2: SGDLS, YYNGEE. Trimming removed 0 bases from V and 3 bases from J; junction bases left unmatched: 6. CDR3 length equals 15 residues. The CDR3 is CASSVAGGRGYEQYF. DNA of the CDR3: TGTGCCAGCAGCGTAGCGGGCGGGAGAGGCTACGAGCAGTACTTC.

The J gene is TRBJ2-7, the V gene TRBV4-3, with 11 bases matching TRBD2. The CDR3 loop spans 19 amino acids. Trimming removed 0 bases from V and 4 bases from J; junction bases left unmatched: 14. Germline CDR1 reads LGHNA; CDR2 reads YSLEER. The CDR3 DNA reads TGCGCCAGCAGCCAAGATCTAAGAAAAGTACTAGCGGGAGCTTACGAGCAGTACTTC. Its translation is CASSQDLRKVLAGAYEQYF.

The chain recombines TRBV11-2 with TRBJ2-5; 13 positions match TRBD2. The CDR3 has 16 amino acids. The J segment lost 5 bases and the V segment lost 2 bases, leaving 5 bases of the junction unmatched. The germline V gene encodes CDR1 SGHAT and CDR2 FQNNGV. The CDR3 DNA sequence: TGTGCCAGCAGCTTAACTAGCGGGGGGGCTCGGGAGACCCAGTACTTC. Residues: CASSLTSGGARETQYF. Full variable domain (outside the CDR3, taken from reference TRBV11-2 and TRBJ2-5): EAGVAQSPRYKIIEKRQSVAFWCNPISGHATLYWYQQILGQGPKLLIQFQNNGVVDDSQLPKDRFSAERLKGVDSTLKIQPAKLEDSAVYLCASSLTSGGARETQYFGPGTRLLVL.

This rearrangement joins TRBV6-6 to TRBJ1-5; D is unresolved. The CDR3 spans 13 residues. With 2 bases removed from V and 0 bases from J, the gap between germline ends came to 2 bases. Germline lookup yields CDR1 MNHNY and CDR2 SVGAGI (reference sequence). CDR3 in DNA: TGTGCCAGCAGTTACCTTAGCAATCAGCCCCAGCATTTT. Translated, it gives CASSYLSNQPQHF.

The gene calls are TRBV6-2 or TRBV6-3 and TRBJ2-1; D is undetermined. Germline V gives CDR1 MNHEY, CDR2 SVGEGT. This CDR3 is 14 amino acids long. V lost 8 bases and J lost 10, with 21 bases in between. This CDR3 is CASRRLGRSDEQFF. The CDR3 bases are TGTGCCAGCCGCCGGTTGGGCAGGTCGGACGAGCAGTTCTTC.

The gene calls are TRBV28 and TRBJ2-1; TRBD2 might be the D (5 bases). The CDR3 totals 16 residues. CDR1 is MDHEN and CDR2 is SYDVKM in the germline V gene. Deletions cut 6 bases from V and 8 bases from J, with 23 bases between. The CDR3 loop reads CASSRPGLNKEDEQFF. CDR3 nucleotide sequence: TGTGCCAGCAGCCGGCCGGGGTTAAATAAGGAGGATGAGCAGTTCTTC.

The V call is TRBV19, the J call TRBJ1-4; D might be TRBD1 (5 bases). Per the germline V gene, CDR1 is LNHDA and CDR2 is SQIVND (reference sequence). The CDR3 spans 15 residues. V was clipped by 5 bases and J by 6 bases, with 16 bases between them. The chain's CDR3 is CASSLSEGRDEKLFF. The DNA for the CDR3 is TGTGCCAGTAGTCTCTCCGAGGGGCGCGATGAAAAACTGTTTTTT.

The CDR3 reads CASSHPGQGHAEAFF. In nucleotides, the CDR3 is TGTGCCAGCAGCCATCCGGGACAGGGGCATGCTGAAGCTTTCTTT. The genes are TRBV3-1 (or the pseudogene TRBV3-2) and TRBJ1-1, with 10 bases fitting TRBD1. In germline, CDR1 is LGHDT, CDR2 YNNKEL (reference sequence). CDR3 length equals 15 residues. The V and J ends lost 3 bases and 6 bases, in that order; junction bases with no gene match: 7.

This clone was counted a single time. This rearrangement joins TRBV20-1 to TRBJ2-2; D gene uncertain. The germline gives CDR1 DFQATT, CDR2 SNEGSKA (reference sequence). Trimming took 3 bases from V and 4 from J, leaving 6 bases between them. CDR3 length: 12 residues. In DNA, the CDR3 is TGCAGTGCTAGTTCGGTCACCGGGGAGCTGTTTTTT. Translation: CSASSVTGELFF.

The J gene is TRBJ2-7, the V gene TRBV2; 9 bases line up with TRBD1. The germline V gene encodes CDR1 SNHLY and CDR2 FYNNEI. J lost 3 bases, V lost 7 bases, and 7 bases had no gene match. The CDR3 runs 14 residues. The DNA for the CDR3 is TGTGCCAGCACCGGAGGGACAGGGAGCTACGAGCAGTACTTC. As protein: CASTGGTGSYEQYF. The full variable domain, rest sourced from reference TRBV2 and TRBJ2-7, is EPEVTQTPSHQVTQMGQEVILRCVPISNHLYFYWYRQILGQKVEFLVSFYNNEISEKSEIFDDQFSVERPDGSNFTLKIRSTKLEDSAMYFCASTGGTGSYEQYFGPGTRLTVT.